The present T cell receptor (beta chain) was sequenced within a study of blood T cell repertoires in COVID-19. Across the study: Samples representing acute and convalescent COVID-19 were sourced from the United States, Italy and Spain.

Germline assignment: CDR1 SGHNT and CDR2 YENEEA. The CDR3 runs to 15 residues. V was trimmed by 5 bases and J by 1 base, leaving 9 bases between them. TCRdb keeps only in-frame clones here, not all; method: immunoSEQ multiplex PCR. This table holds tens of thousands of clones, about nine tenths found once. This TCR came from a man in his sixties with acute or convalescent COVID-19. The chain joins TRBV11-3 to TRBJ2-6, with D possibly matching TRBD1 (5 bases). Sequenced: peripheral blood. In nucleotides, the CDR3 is TGTGCCAGCAGCCCAGACAGATCTGGGGCCAACGTCCTGACTTTC. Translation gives CASSPDRSGANVLTF.